This TCR beta chain was profiled in a study of blood T cell repertoires in COVID-19. Study background: Italy, Spain and the United States were the sources of the convalescent and acute COVID-19 samples. T cells, B-cell-depleted T cells, or PBMCs supplied cDNA or gDNA.

This CDR3 has 17 residues. The germline V gene encodes CDR1 MNHEY and CDR2 SVGEGT. V lost 0 bases and J lost 2, with 17 bases in between. Original data processing: The assay estimated nucleated cells by amplifying reference gene primers. Sequencing was performed with immunoSEQ multiplex PCR; in TCRdb, only in-frame clones are kept and a portion is missing. Clone size and the V and J calls come from that table; the DNA yielded D and trimming. Counted here are roughly 280,000 clones, 88% occurring once; the ten biggest clones make up approximately 11%. V usage is TRBV6-2 or TRBV6-3 and J usage is TRBJ2-7; D might be TRBD2 (6 bases). Sequenced material: peripheral blood. The receptor was derived from a woman aged 25 to 39 with COVID-19, enrolled during active disease. For the CDR3, the DNA is TGTGCCAGCAGTTACTCGAAGGAGGAGGGAGACCCCTACGAGCAGTACTTC. It is translated as CASSYSKEEGDPYEQYF.